The next 8 T cell receptor beta chains were all read from a single sample in a study of cytomegalovirus exposure and HLA in healthy donors. The primer mix had 60 Vbeta and 13 Jbeta primers. TCRdb's table, derived via immunoSEQ multiplex PCR, lists solely in-frame clones and lacks some. The listing contains around 65,000 clones. Sequencing was done on a sample of PBMCs. These receptor sequences come from a boy aged 5-17 years in good health and CMV-seronegative.

The CDR3 protein is CASSLAQNNSPLHF. In DNA, the CDR3 is TGTGCCAGCAGCTTGGCGCAGAATAATTCACCCCTCCACTTT. This chain uses TRBV5-6 with TRBJ1-6, with D unresolved. This CDR3 spans 14 amino acids. Germline CDR1 SGHDT, CDR2 YYEEEE. V was trimmed by 0 bases and J by 5 bases, leaving 6 bases between them.

The chain is built from TRBV30 and TRBJ2-5; 9 nucleotides agree with TRBD1. The CDR3 spans 13 residues. The V gene end was trimmed by 8 bases and the J gene end by 4 bases; junction bases not matched to a gene: 8. The germline V gene has CDR1 GTSNPN and CDR2 SVGIG (reference sequence). CDR3 nucleotide sequence: TGTGCCGGGCACGGGACAGGGATAGAGACCCAGTACTTC. It yields the protein CAGHGTGIETQYF.

V and J are TRBV5-1 and TRBJ1-5, with TRBD1 matching over 12 bases. With V trimmed by 4 bases and J by 2 bases, 7 bases remained unmatched. The CDR3 is made up of 17 amino acids. Germline CDR1 and CDR2: SGHRS and YFSETQ. CDR3 sequence (DNA): TGCGCCAGCAGCCCCGGGACAGGGGGCAGAGGCAATCAGCCCCAGCATTTT. As protein: CASSPGTGGRGNQPQHF.

This chain links TRBV6-5 with TRBJ1-1, with D perhaps TRBD1 (5 bases). The V gene lost 2 bases and the J gene lost 5 bases, with 9 bases spanning the gap. Germline CDR1 is MNHEY and CDR2 is SVGAGI. This CDR3 contains 13 residues. DNA for the CDR3: TGTGCCAGCAGTTACCCCCAGGGAACTGAAGCTTTCTTT. It codes for CASSYPQGTEAFF.

This chain links TRBV7-2 with TRBJ2-1, with 7 bases matching TRBD1. The CDR3 contains 15 residues. Germline CDR1 and CDR2: SGHTA and FQGNSA. The V segment lost 5 bases and the J segment 3 bases; nucleotides outside the gene matches: 7. The CDR3 loop is CASSPTTGFYNEQFF. CDR3 bases: TGTGCCAGCAGCCCGACGACAGGGTTCTACAATGAGCAGTTCTTC. Full variable domain (outside the CDR3, taken from reference TRBV7-2 and TRBJ2-1): GAGVSQSPSNKVTEKGKDVELRCDPISGHTALYWYRQSLGQGLEFLIYFQGNSAPDKSGLPSDRFSAERTGGSVSTLTIQRTQQEDSAVYLCASSPTTGFYNEQFFGPGTRLTVL.

This chain uses TRBV6-1 with TRBJ2-7, with TRBD1 matching 8 bases. The CDR3 is 14 residues long. V shed 1 base, J shed 4 bases, and the junction held 3 bases outside the gene matches. The germline V gene encodes CDR1 MNHNS and CDR2 SASEGT. The CDR3 DNA is TGTGCCAGCAGTGAAGTCACAGGGGGATACGAGCAGTACTTC. Protein product: CASSEVTGGYEQYF.

V and J are TRBV5-6 and TRBJ2-3; D perhaps matches TRBD1 (6 bases). Trimming cost V 3 bases and J 11 bases, with 16 bases left between them. The CDR3 extends over 13 amino acids. Germline loops: CDR1 SGHDT, CDR2 YYEEEE. The CDR3 loop reads CASSSTLDSRQYF. The CDR3 nucleotides are TGTGCCAGCAGCTCGACACTGGACAGCCGGCAGTATTTT.

The rearrangement uses TRBV6-6 and TRBJ1-1; D perhaps matches TRBD1 (5 bases). CDR1 and CDR2 from the germline V gene are MNHNY and SVGAGI (reference sequence). V lost 5 bases to trimming and J lost 1 base, with 17 bases between them. This CDR3 contains 16 residues. The CDR3 nucleotides read TGTGCCAGCAGTACCGATGGGGGGAGATGGAACACTGAAGCTTTCTTT. Its protein product is CASSTDGGRWNTEAFF.